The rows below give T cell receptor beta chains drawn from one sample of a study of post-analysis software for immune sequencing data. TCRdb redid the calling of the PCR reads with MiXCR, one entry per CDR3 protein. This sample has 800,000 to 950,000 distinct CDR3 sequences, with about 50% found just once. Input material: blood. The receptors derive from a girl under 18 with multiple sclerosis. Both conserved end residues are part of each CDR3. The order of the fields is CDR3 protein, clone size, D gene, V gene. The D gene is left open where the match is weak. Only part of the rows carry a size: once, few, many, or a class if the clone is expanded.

CDR3: CSPFEGPSEAFF
size: -
D: -
V: TRBV29-1

CDR3: CASSFPVRNTGELFF
size: once
D: -
V: TRBV28

CDR3: CASSQDARTDTQYF
size: -
D: -
V: TRBV3-1

CDR3: CASGFCQPFCRRSPLHF
size: -
D: -
V: TRBV12-5

CDR3: CASSGGHGWSENQPQHF
size: -
D: -
V: TRBV6-1

CDR3: CASSLLDTGGKQYF
size: many
D: -
V: TRBV7-3

CDR3: CASSDQRQGRYGYTF
size: -
D: TRBD1
V: TRBV12-3/TRBV12-4

CDR3: CASSPSGSVLTF
size: -
D: -
V: TRBV18

CDR3: CASSVEGAGQPQHF
size: -
D: TRBD1
V: TRBV9

CDR3: CASSYSGLQGSYGYTF
size: -
D: -
V: TRBV6-5

CDR3: CATSRDRVATNEKLFF
size: -
D: -
V: TRBV15

CDR3: CSARRGLAGDEQFF
size: -
D: TRBD2
V: TRBV20-1

CDR3: CASSVGGGENYEQYF
size: few
D: -
V: TRBV9

CDR3: CASSISTSGGVSYNEQFF
size: -
D: TRBD2
V: TRBV5-1

CDR3: CSARDSSGSRYEQYF
size: -
D: TRBD2
V: TRBV20-1

CDR3: CASRGSGITEAFF
size: once
D: -
V: TRBV2

CDR3: CASSLSWSYEQYF
size: -
D: -
V: TRBV5-1

CDR3: CASSQQSGTYEQYF
size: -
D: -
V: TRBV7-2